These 15 T cell receptor beta chains originate from one sample sequenced in a study of human T cells and chemical hapten exposure. Time point noted: patch test 1, 2 weeks after DPC sensitization. Stated treatment: therapeutic diphenylcyclopropenone sensitization with weekly scalp DPC. TCRdb recomputed calls from the RACE reads with MiXCR, one row per CDR3 protein. The sample records over 65,000 distinct CDR3 sequences, roughly 10% being singletons. Sequencing used whole blood, obtained in connection with sensitization to the hapten diphenylcyclopropenone (DPC). The receptors stem from a woman between 50 and 59 years old with alopecia areata. Some clones in this sample may be carry-over from other donors' samples.

The V call is TRBV12-3 or TRBV12-4, the J call TRBJ1-3; D remains unclear. V lost 4 bases, J lost 0 bases, and 10 bases lay in between. The CDR3 is made up of 15 amino acids. CDR3 DNA sequence: TGTGCCAGCAGTTCCCGACGGAACTCTGGAAACACCATATATTTT. Translating gives CASSSRRNSGNTIYF.

V usage is TRBV5-5 and J usage is TRBJ2-1; D is ambiguous. The CDR3 length is 13 residues. Trimming pared 6 bases from V and 6 bases from J, leaving 13 bases between. Germline V gene sequence: CDR1 SGHKS, CDR2 YYEKEE (reference sequence). The DNA for the CDR3 is TGTGCCAGCACCAATACGCGATCCAATGAGCAGTTCTTC. It translates to CASTNTRSNEQFF.

This clonotype has more than one count but fewer than ten. V usage is TRBV7-9 and J usage is TRBJ2-1; D gene ambiguous. Trimming left V 5 bases short and J 9 bases short, with 8 bases between. This CDR3 spans 11 amino acids. The germline V gene has CDR1 SEHNR and CDR2 FQNEAQ (reference sequence). CDR3 amino acids: CASSPLSEQFF. The CDR3 nucleotides read TGTGCCAGCAGCCCCCTCAGTGAGCAGTTCTTC.

This clonotype has only one observation. The chain carries TRBV18 and TRBJ1-4; 8 bases are a match to TRBD1. Losses at the gene ends were 4 bases for V and 5 bases for J; bases not matched to a gene: 15. Germline loops: CDR1 KGHSH, CDR2 LQKENI. This CDR3 spans 18 amino acids. The CDR3 loop is CASSLEGPGTGGNEKLFF. The CDR3 nucleotides read TGTGCCAGCTCACTCGAGGGGCCCGGCACAGGGGGAAATGAAAAACTGTTTTTT.

In the case of this clonotype: A much bigger clone sits one base away, suggesting this may be a read error. J is TRBJ1-3 and V is TRBV6-6; D gene ambiguous. The CDR3 covers 16 residues. Germline assignment: CDR1 MNHNY and CDR2 SVGAGI (reference sequence). The CDR3 nucleotides read TGTGTCAGCACCCCAGGAGGGCCGAGCTCTGGAAACACCATATATTTT. It specifies CVSTPGGPSSGNTIYF.

This clonotype was found many times. This chain joins TRBV25-1 and TRBJ1-1; tentative D call: TRBD1 (5 bases). Trimming cost V 0 bases and J 0 bases, with 8 bases left between them. This CDR3 spans 15 amino acids. Germline V gene lookup returns CDR1 MGHDK and CDR2 SYGVNS. DNA for the CDR3: TGTGCCAGCAGTGAATACGAGGGGTTGAACACTGAAGCTTTCTTT. It encodes CASSEYEGLNTEAFF.

This clonotype was seen ten or more times. The chain employs TRBV6-2 or TRBV6-3 and TRBJ2-5; 9 nucleotides line up with TRBD2. There are 14 residues in the CDR3. After removal of 6 bases from V and 5 bases from J, the junction contained 7 bases not matched to a gene. Germline values: CDR1 MNHEY, CDR2 SVGEGT. The CDR3 region is CASRSLAGYETQYF. DNA of the CDR3: TGTGCCAGCAGAAGTCTAGCGGGGTATGAGACCCAGTACTTC.

The rearrangement uses TRBV24-1 and TRBJ2-2; no definite D call. CDR3 length equals 17 residues. Trimming removed 1 base at V and 0 bases at J, with 11 bases between. Germline V gene lookup returns CDR1 KGHDR and CDR2 SFDVKD. The CDR3 DNA follows: TGTGCCACCAGTGATTTCTCGTGGAACGCGAACACCGGGGAGCTGTTTTTT. This translates into CATSDFSWNANTGELFF.

To note about this clonotype: Germline is not matched at one junction end, which may reflect a read error. This chain uses TRBV20-1 with TRBJ2-4; tentative D call: TRBD2 (5 bases). CDR3 size: 14 residues. From germline, CDR1 is DFQATT and CDR2 SNEGSKA (reference sequence). The CDR3 nucleotides read TGCAGTGCTAGACCGGCCGGAGGACGACATTACAAGGCCTTC. Amino acids: CSARPAGGRHYKAF.

This clonotype was seen just once. The chain links TRBV5-6 to TRBJ2-3; D tentatively fits TRBD1 or TRBD2 (5 bases each). This CDR3 contains 14 residues. Trimming left V 4 bases short and J 11 bases short, with 20 bases between. Germline CDR1 and CDR2: SGHDT and YYEEEE. CDR3 coding DNA: TGTGCCAGCAGCCTGTCGGGGCTATTAGGGGTGCAGTATTTT. Translated, it gives CASSLSGLLGVQYF. The entire variable domain, with the rest obtained from reference TRBV5-6 and TRBJ2-3, is as follows: DAGVTQSPTHLIKTRGQQVTLRCSPKSGHDTVSWYQQALGQGPQFIFQYYEEEERQRGNFPDRFSGHQFPNYSSELNVNALLLGDSALYLCASSLSGLLGVQYFGPGTRLTVL.

This clonotype was recorded once. V usage is TRBV9 and J usage is TRBJ2-4; D is undetermined. The germline gives CDR1 SGDLS, CDR2 YYNGEE. Trimming removed 0 bases at V and 10 bases at J, with 17 bases between. This CDR3 spans 15 amino acids. The CDR3 DNA follows: TGTGCCAGCAGCGTAGGTTATTACCCAAAAACTATTCAGTACTTC. Its translation is CASSVGYYPKTIQYF.

This clonotype has more than one count but fewer than ten. This chain connects TRBV4-1 to TRBJ2-3; D unresolved. Germline V gene lookup returns CDR1 MGHRA and CDR2 YSYEKL. Trimming stripped 1 base from V and 0 bases from J, with 11 bases between. This CDR3 contains 16 residues. Here the CDR3 DNA reads TGCGCCAGCAGCCAAGGCCGCCCGACTAGCACAGATACGCAGTATTTT. Encoded protein: CASSQGRPTSTDTQYF.

This clonotype was observed a few times. The gene calls are TRBV7-9 and TRBJ1-2, with 7 bases fitting TRBD1. Germline V lookup: CDR1 SEHNR, CDR2 FQNEAQ (reference sequence). The trim removed 5 bases at V and 8 bases at J, leaving 14 bases unmatched. The CDR3 has 15 residues. The DNA for the CDR3 is TGTGCCAGCAGCGGGGGGAGACAGGGCCGGAAAGGCTACACCTTC. It yields the protein CASSGGRQGRKGYTF.

This rearrangement joins TRBV6-2 or TRBV6-3 to TRBJ1-5; possibly TRBD1 for D (5 bases). Deletions cut 2 bases from V and 4 bases from J, with 12 bases between. CDR1 is MNHEY and CDR2 is SVGEGT in the germline V gene. The CDR3 contains 15 residues. Here the CDR3 reads CASSYRLGRNQPQHF. The CDR3 DNA sequence: TGTGCCAGCAGTTACCGCTTGGGGCGAAATCAGCCCCAGCATTTT.

This clonotype showed up just a few times. The chain is built from TRBV20-1 and TRBJ2-7; TRBD1 matches 7 bases. The ends lost 4 bases at V and 7 bases at J; junction bases unmatched: 7. Germline V gene lookup returns CDR1 DFQATT and CDR2 SNEGSKA (reference sequence). CDR3 size: 12 residues. The CDR3 protein is CSATHRGQEQYF. DNA for the CDR3: TGCAGTGCTACCCATAGGGGACAGGAGCAGTACTTC.